These T cell receptor beta chains were read from a single sample in a study of beta chain features in type 1 diabetes. Here immunoSEQ multiplex PCR was the method, and the copy in TCRdb shows in-frame clones only, minus some. The sample has some 330,000 clones, approximately 10% seen once; the top ten hold under 0.02%. Sequenced input: naive CD4+ T cells from blood. The receptor set was obtained from a woman aged 30 to 39 in good health. Both conserved end residues are part of each CDR3. The D gene is left open where the match is weak.

v_call,d_call,cdr3_aa
TRBV28,.,CASSFNRNEQYF
TRBV7-2,.,CASSLEYDLGGNEQFF
TRBV6-6,.,CASSHREGNYGYTF
TRBV7-2,TRBD2,CASSSVSGGPDEQYF
TRBV6-1,.,CASSEYRRRAIYGYTF
TRBV28,.,CASSDAAASTSYEQYF
TRBV27,.,CASRPRPDSSYGYTF
TRBV28,.,CASSFRGYGYTF
TRBV4-2,TRBD2,CASSQDLTGTSGYEQYF
TRBV12-5,.,CASGLGWGGPYSNQPQHF
TRBV6-6,.,CASSLSGISYEQYF
TRBV7-2,TRBD1,CASSNRGRRETQYF
TRBV9,TRBD1,CASSVGGQGNQPQHF
TRBV7-3,TRBD1,CASSLTPTGLETQYF
TRBV14,TRBD2,CASSQELAGNEQFF
TRBV4-2,.,CASSQDVTYLYGYTF
TRBV6-5,.,CASSYSPGAYEQYF
TRBV6-1,.,CASRGAEAEAFF